Reported below is one T cell receptor (beta chain). Conversion of TCR transcripts into cDNA relied on 5'RACE template switching, which added a universal primer site and UMIs. TCRdb ran MiXCR on the 5' RACE reads and lists one entry per CDR3 protein. The table records about 220,000 distinct CDR3 sequences, 3.2% of them present only once. The data derive from a study of T cells after yellow fever vaccination. CDR1 and CDR2 from the germline V gene are SQVTM and ANQGSEA. V lost 5 bases, J lost 0 bases, and 17 bases lay in between. There are 16 residues in the CDR3. This clonotype was obtained from a man aged 18-30 years who received the YFV17D yellow fever vaccine. The specimen was CD4+ T cells sorted from PBMCs, collected 10 days after the yellow fever booster vaccination. The rearrangement joins TRBV29-1 to TRBJ1-3; D gene uncertain. The DNA for the CDR3 is TGCAGCGTTATTCCGAGGGCCCCCAGCTCTGGAAACACCATATATTTT. Translation gives CSVIPRAPSSGNTIYF.